This T cell receptor beta chain is from a study of metastatic and nonmetastatic thyroid tumors. Across the whole study: Patients with malignant and benign thyroid disease provided blood and tumor or nodule tissue, whose repertoires were compared.

Per germline, CDR1 SEHNR and CDR2 FQNEAQ (reference sequence). The V and J ends lost 5 bases and 6 bases respectively, with 15 bases between them. The CDR3 extends over 14 amino acids. In this sample, this clone turned up many times. Its target is not known. Patients had received no treatment of any kind before thyroid surgery. Overall study findings and caveats: The study reportedly found significantly higher TCR beta diversity in malignant thyroid tumors than benign nodules, in blood and tumor.

MiXCR re-clonotyped the PCR reads for TCRdb. The profile shows approximately 30,000 clones, around 15% of them singletons. This TCR was sampled from a male donor with papillary thyroid cancer or a benign thyroid nodule (not recorded which). Some clones in this sample may be carry-over from other donors' samples. The chain combines TRBV7-9 with TRBJ2-3; D possibly corresponds to TRBD2 (5 bases). Material for sequencing was blood. The CDR3 here is CASSDRGSRDTQYF. Here the CDR3 DNA reads TGTGCCAGCAGCGATCGAGGGAGCCGGGATACGCAGTATTTT.